What follows is one TCR beta chain and its context. This sample was taken from a study of blood T cell repertoires in COVID-19. V was shortened by 6 bases and J by 0 bases, with 9 bases between the two germline ends. CDR3 length: 15 residues. Germline V lookup: CDR1 MNHEY, CDR2 SMNVEV (reference sequence). Seattle patient enrollment occurred during active infection, with longitudinal follow-up thereafter. TCRdb's table, derived via immunoSEQ multiplex PCR, lists solely in-frame clones and lacks some. The sample lists roughly 190,000 clones; roughly 84% were seen once. The sample comprised peripheral blood. The rearrangement uses TRBV27 and TRBJ1-6; no clear D gene. The TCR sequence derives from a woman between 70 and 85 years old with COVID-19, enrolled during active disease. CDR3 in DNA: TGTGCCAGCAGCGGCCGGGACTCCTATAATTCACCCCTCCACTTT. Protein product: CASSGRDSYNSPLHF.